The next 10 T cell receptor beta chains were all read from a single sample in a study of vaccination and CD4 T cells after COVID-19. The assay that was used to sequence DNA from cultured CD4+ T cells was the Oncomine TCR Beta short-read assay. TCRdb used MiXCR to reprocess the PCR reads, holding one entry per CDR3 protein. The sample lists 10,000 to 13,000 distinct CDR3 sequences, 40% to 45% occurring once. Antigen specificity for these receptors is unknown. Described treatment: roughly 10-day PBMC culture with coronavirus spike peptide pools or control peptides (ViraFEST assay). Sequencing used CD4+ T cells from blood, cultured in vitro, obtained after SARS-CoV-2 vaccination. The source of these receptors is a human donor who had recovered from COVID-19.

This clonotype was observed a few times. This rearrangement joins TRBV7-9 to TRBJ1-1; 8 nucleotides match TRBD1. V shed 5 bases and J 6 bases; nucleotides not matched to a gene: 14. Looked up from germline, CDR1 is SEHNR and CDR2 is FQNEAQ (reference sequence). The CDR3 is 16 residues long. CDR3: CASSLKPGGVTAEAFF. The CDR3 nucleotides are TGTGCCAGCAGCCTCAAGCCAGGGGGCGTAACAGCTGAAGCTTTCTTT.

This clonotype is judged large (0.1 to 1%). V gene TRBV6-2 or TRBV6-3 combines with J gene TRBJ2-3; perhaps TRBD2 as D (7 bases). The CDR3 loop spans 14 amino acids. Trimming cost V 10 bases and J 4 bases, with 18 bases left between them. Germline V gene lookup returns CDR1 MNHEY and CDR2 SVGEGT. CDR3 sequence: CANPGEGRADTQYF. The CDR3 nucleotides are TGTGCCAACCCAGGGGAGGGTCGGGCAGATACGCAGTATTTT.

This clonotype is categorized as hyperexpanded (1% or more). This sequence joins TRBV7-2 and TRBJ1-1, with TRBD1 identical over 7 bases. From germline, CDR1 is SGHTA and CDR2 FQGNSA. The CDR3 consists of 15 residues. With 5 bases clipped from V and 4 bases from J, the junction kept 10 bases outside the gene matches. The CDR3 DNA sequence: TGTGCCAGCAGCCCTAGACAGGGTCGGGGCACTGAAGCTTTCTTT. This encodes CASSPRQGRGTEAFF.

The chain has TRBV25-1 and TRBJ2-6; no reliable D call. Trimming took off 7 bases at V and 0 bases at J, with 4 bases between the two ends. This CDR3 contains 13 residues. Germline V lookup: CDR1 MGHDK, CDR2 SYGVNS. CDR3 DNA sequence: TGTGCCAGCACCTTCTCTGGGGCCAACGTCCTGACTTTC. The encoded protein is CASTFSGANVLTF.

This clonotype has more than one count but fewer than ten. The CDR3 nucleotides are TGTGCCAGCAGCTTAGAGGGACAGCCCAATCAGCCCCAGCATTTT. Amino acids: CASSLEGQPNQPQHF. The chain employs TRBV7-2 and TRBJ1-5, with TRBD1 identical over 7 bases. In germline, CDR1 is SGHTA, CDR2 FQGNSA. This CDR3 has 15 amino acids. V was pared by 1 base and J by 3 bases, with 3 bases of the junction left unmatched. The full variable domain, in which reference TRBV7-2 and TRBJ1-5 provide the parts outside the CDR3, is GAGVSQSPSNKVTEKGKDVELRCDPISGHTALYWYRQSLGQGLEFLIYFQGNSAPDKSGLPSDRFSAERTGGSVSTLTIQRTQQEDSAVYLCASSLEGQPNQPQHFGDGTRLSIL.

This clonotype turned up a few times. The rearrangement links TRBV7-8 to TRBJ2-7, with D unclear. This CDR3 region has 12 residues. From germline, CDR1 is SGHVS and CDR2 FQNEAQ. The V end lost 5 bases, the J end lost 3 bases, and 8 bases lay between the germline ends. The CDR3 loop reads CASSLTDYEQYF. In nucleotides, the CDR3 is TGTGCCAGCAGCCTGACGGACTACGAGCAGTACTTC.

This chain uses TRBV27 with TRBJ2-3; 7 bases line up with TRBD2. Germline CDR1 is MNHEY and CDR2 is SMNVEV (reference sequence). The J segment lost 3 bases and the V segment lost 4 bases, leaving 13 bases of the junction unmatched. The CDR3 length is 17 residues. The CDR3 sequence is CASSSRILAGVTDTQYF. The DNA for the CDR3 is TGTGCCAGCAGTTCCCGAATTCTCGCGGGAGTGACAGATACGCAGTATTTT.

The CDR3 region has the DNA TGTGCCAGCAGTCCGGTTCTGGCGAGCCGCTCCTACAATGAGCAGTTCTTC. This translates into CASSPVLASRSYNEQFF. The V gene is TRBV6-7, the J gene TRBJ2-1; D not certain. TRBV6-7 is recorded as an ORF, its role being uncertain. Trimming cost V 5 bases and J 0 bases, with 17 bases left between them. This CDR3 is 17 amino acids long.

This clonotype appeared a few times. This sequence joins TRBV24-1 and TRBJ2-5, with D possibly being TRBD1 or TRBD2 (5 bases each). The germline V gene has CDR1 KGHDR and CDR2 SFDVKD. This CDR3 contains 13 residues. Trimming pared 7 bases from V and 2 bases from J, leaving 10 bases between. The CDR3 coding sequence is TGTGCCACCAGGAGGGGATCTCAAGAGACCCAGTACTTC. This encodes CATRRGSQETQYF.

By its share, this clonotype is medium-sized (0.01 to 0.1%). The rearrangement joins TRBV7-9 to TRBJ1-1; TRBD1 matches 7 bases. CDR1 SEHNR and CDR2 FQNEAQ come from the germline V gene (reference sequence). This CDR3 is 16 amino acids long. The J segment lost 6 bases and the V segment lost 5 bases, leaving 15 bases of the junction unmatched. CDR3 region: CASSPRQGVNFAEAFF. For the CDR3, the DNA is TGTGCCAGCAGCCCGAGACAGGGTGTCAACTTTGCTGAAGCTTTCTTT.